This note documents a single TCR beta chain sequence. With a much larger clone just one base away, this may be a read error. The data originate from a study of regulatory T cells in long-lasting Graves disease. Specified time point: newly diagnosed GD, antithyroid drugs for less than 3 months. Preparation of the TCR library used RNA extracted from PBMCs. Diagnosing Graves' disease relied on the American Thyroid Association guidelines. CDR3 regions were amplified by Arm-PCR using iRepertoire HTBI primers to build TCR beta libraries. MiXCR, run by TCRdb on the multiplex PCR reads, gives a single entry per CDR3 protein. The table has some 560,000 distinct CDR3 sequences, around 16% seen once. The CDR3 runs 16 residues. Germline loops: CDR1 ENHRY, CDR2 SYGVKD. These records were also assigned to another study, of T cells in Graves' hyperthyroidism and ophthalmopathy. That work states: Primed by the HTBI set, a first-round RT-PCR was run on the TCR CDR3.

The chain is built from TRBV10-3 and TRBJ2-4; tentative D call: TRBD2 (5 bases). Sequenced material: peripheral blood mononuclear cells (PBMCs), taken at new diagnosis, from a patient treated with antithyroid drugs. The sequence came from a woman aged 40-65 years with Graves disease. CDR3 sequence: CTISESGGLAKNIQYF. DNA of the CDR3: TGTACCATCAGTGAGTCAGGAGGTCTAGCCAAAAACATTCAGTACTTC.